The present T cell receptor beta chain was sequenced within a study of shared clonotypes between healthy human individuals. Study-wide findings and caveats: Larger estimated richness was generally recorded for naive subsets relative to memory subsets.

Of note for this clone: Its antigen remains unidentified.

As processed by the authors: Owing to the provision of junction-only sequences devoid of quality scores by immunoSEQ, filtering differed. Sequencing was performed with immunoSEQ multiplex PCR; in TCRdb, only in-frame clones are kept and a portion is missing. V, J and clone size are taken as reported in that table, and D and trimming were inferred from the DNA itself. The sample yields hundreds of thousands of clones, about 96% seen once. V shed 4 bases, J shed 8 bases, and the junction held 4 bases outside the gene matches. The CDR3 spans 13 residues. From germline, CDR1 is MGHRA and CDR2 YSYEKL. V usage is TRBV4-1 and J usage is TRBJ2-1; 8 positions match TRBD1. This receptor was identified in a woman in her thirties in good health. The sequencing sample was made of naive CD4+ T cells sorted from blood. Subset: CD45RA+ positively selected. DNA of the CDR3: TGCGCCAGCAGCCCGAACAGGGGGGATGAGCAGTTCTTC. This gives the protein CASSPNRGDEQFF.